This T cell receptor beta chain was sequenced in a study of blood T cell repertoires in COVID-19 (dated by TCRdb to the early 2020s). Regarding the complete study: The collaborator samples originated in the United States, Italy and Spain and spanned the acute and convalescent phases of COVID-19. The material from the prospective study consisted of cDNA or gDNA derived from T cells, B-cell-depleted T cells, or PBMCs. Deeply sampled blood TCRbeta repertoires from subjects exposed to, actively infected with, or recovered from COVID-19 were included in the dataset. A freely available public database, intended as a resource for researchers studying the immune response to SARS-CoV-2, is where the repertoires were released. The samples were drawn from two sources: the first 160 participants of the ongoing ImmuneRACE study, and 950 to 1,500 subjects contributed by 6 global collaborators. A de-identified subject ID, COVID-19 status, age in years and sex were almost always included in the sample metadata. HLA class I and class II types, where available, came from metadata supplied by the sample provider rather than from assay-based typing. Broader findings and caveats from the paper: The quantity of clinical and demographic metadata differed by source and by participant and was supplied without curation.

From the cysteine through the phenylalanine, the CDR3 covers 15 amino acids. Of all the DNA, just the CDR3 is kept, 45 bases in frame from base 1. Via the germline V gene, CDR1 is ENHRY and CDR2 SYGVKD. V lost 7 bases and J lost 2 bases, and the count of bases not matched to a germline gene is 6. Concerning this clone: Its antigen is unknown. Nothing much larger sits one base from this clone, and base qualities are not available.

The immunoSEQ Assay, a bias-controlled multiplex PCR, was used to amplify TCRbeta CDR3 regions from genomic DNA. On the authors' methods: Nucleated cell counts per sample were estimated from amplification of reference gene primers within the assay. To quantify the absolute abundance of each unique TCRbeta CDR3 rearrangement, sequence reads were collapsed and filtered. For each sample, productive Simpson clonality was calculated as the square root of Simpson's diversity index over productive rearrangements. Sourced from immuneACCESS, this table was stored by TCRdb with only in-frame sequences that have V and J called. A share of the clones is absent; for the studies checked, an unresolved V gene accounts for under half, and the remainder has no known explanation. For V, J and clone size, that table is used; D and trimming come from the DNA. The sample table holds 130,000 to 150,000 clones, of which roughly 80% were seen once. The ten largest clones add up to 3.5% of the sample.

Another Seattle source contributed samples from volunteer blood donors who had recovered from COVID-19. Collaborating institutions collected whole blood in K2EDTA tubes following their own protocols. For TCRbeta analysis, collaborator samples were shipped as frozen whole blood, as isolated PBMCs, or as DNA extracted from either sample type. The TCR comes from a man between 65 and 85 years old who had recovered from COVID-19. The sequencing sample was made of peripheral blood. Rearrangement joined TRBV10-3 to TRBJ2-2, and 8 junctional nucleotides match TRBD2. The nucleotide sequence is TGTGCCATCAACTTAGCGGGATTAAACACCGGGGAGCTGTTTTTT. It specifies CAINLAGLNTGELFF.